This T cell receptor beta chain was documented in a study of T cells after somatic rescue of genetic block. The table lists this clone with a count of one. Assay: immunoSEQ multiplex PCR; the TCRdb copy retains only in-frame clones and omits some. This table has about 12,000 clones, around 72% appearing once. The sample taken for sequencing was peripheral blood mononuclear cells (PBMCs). The sequence derives from a boy younger than 18.

The CDR3 DNA reads as TGCGCCAGCAGCCAGGCGACTAGCGGGAGTTTCAATGAGCAGTTCTTC. It encodes CASSQATSGSFNEQFF. V gene TRBV4-1 combines with J gene TRBJ2-1; 12 nucleotides match TRBD2. Trimming took 3 bases from V and 6 from J; bases not matched to a gene: 6. The CDR3 has 16 residues. The V gene's germline CDR1 is MGHRA and CDR2 YSYEKL.